This TCR beta chain derives from a study of blood T cell repertoires in COVID-19. This clone was counted between two and nine times. The J segment lost 3 bases and the V segment lost 1 base, leaving 8 bases of the junction unmatched. Germline V gene data show CDR1 as SGHTA and CDR2 as FQGTGA. This CDR3 comprises 17 residues. Here immunoSEQ multiplex PCR was the method, and the copy in TCRdb shows in-frame clones only, minus some. This table holds over 60,000 clones, around nine tenths found once. The rearrangement uses TRBV7-3 and TRBJ2-2, with TRBD2 matching 7 bases. The source is a man between 65 and 80 years old with acute or convalescent COVID-19. Sample: peripheral blood. The CDR3 region is CASSLMAAGVDTGELFF. The CDR3, as DNA: TGTGCCAGCAGCTTAATGGCGGCGGGAGTGGACACCGGGGAGCTGTTTTTT.